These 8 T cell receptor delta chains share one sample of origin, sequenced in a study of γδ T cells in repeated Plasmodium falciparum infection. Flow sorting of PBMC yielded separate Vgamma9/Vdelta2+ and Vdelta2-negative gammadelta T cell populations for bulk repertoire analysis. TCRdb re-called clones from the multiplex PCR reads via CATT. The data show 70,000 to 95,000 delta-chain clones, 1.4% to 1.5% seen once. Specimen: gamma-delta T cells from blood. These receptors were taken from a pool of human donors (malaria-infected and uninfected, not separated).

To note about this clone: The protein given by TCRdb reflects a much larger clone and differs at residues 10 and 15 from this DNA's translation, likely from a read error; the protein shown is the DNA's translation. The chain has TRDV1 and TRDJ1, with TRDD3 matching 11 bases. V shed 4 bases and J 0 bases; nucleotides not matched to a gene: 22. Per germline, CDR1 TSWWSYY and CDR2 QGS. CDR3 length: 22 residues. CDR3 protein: CALGGRAPPSWGILSNTDKLIF. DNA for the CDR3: TGTGCTCTTGGGGGAAGAGCACCCCCTAGCTGGGGGATACTCTCCAACACCGATAAACTCATCTTT.

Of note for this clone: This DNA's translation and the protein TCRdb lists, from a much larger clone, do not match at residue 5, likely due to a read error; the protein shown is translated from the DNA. DNA of the CDR3: TGTGCTCTTGGGAAACCAGCTAACGTCCTCCACATACTGGGTCCCGATAAACTCATCTTT. Translated: CALGKPANVLHILGPDKLIF. V gene TRDV1 combines with J gene TRDJ1, with D tentatively TRDD3 (6 bases). The CDR3 extends over 20 amino acids. V dropped 5 bases and J dropped 3 bases, with 31 bases sitting between them. Germline V gene lookup returns CDR1 TSWWSYY and CDR2 QGS.

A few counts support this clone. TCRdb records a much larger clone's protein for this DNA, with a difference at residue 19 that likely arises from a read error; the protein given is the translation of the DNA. As DNA, the CDR3 is TGTGCTCTTGGGGAATTTTACCTCCTACGTTTTGGGCCAACCCCTTACACCGATGAACTCATCTTT. Translation: CALGEFYLLRFGPTPYTDELIF. The J gene is TRDJ1, the V gene TRDV1; D may be TRDD2 (6 bases). CDR1 TSWWSYY and CDR2 QGS come from the germline V gene. The CDR3 is 22 amino acids.

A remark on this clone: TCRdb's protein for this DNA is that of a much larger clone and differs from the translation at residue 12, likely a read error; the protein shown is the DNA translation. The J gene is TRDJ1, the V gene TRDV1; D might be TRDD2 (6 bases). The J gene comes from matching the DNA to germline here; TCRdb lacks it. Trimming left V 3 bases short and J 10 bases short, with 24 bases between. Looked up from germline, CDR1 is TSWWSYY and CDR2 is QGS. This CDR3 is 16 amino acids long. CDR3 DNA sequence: TGTGCTCTTGGGGATGTTCCTTCCGCCGGGGAACCCTCACTCATCTTT. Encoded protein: CALGDVPSAGEPSLIF.

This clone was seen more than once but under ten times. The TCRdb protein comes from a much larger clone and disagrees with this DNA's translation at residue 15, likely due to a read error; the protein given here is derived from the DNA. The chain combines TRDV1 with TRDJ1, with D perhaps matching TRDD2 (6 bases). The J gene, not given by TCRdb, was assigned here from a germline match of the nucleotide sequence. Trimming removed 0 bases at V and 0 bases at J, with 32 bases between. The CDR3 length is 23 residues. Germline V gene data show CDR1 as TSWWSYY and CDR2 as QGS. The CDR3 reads CALGELPLLRGGWDPAYTDKLIF. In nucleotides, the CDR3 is TGTGCTCTTGGGGAACTTCCACTCCTACGAGGGGGGTGGGATCCAGCGTACACCGATAAACTCATCTTT.

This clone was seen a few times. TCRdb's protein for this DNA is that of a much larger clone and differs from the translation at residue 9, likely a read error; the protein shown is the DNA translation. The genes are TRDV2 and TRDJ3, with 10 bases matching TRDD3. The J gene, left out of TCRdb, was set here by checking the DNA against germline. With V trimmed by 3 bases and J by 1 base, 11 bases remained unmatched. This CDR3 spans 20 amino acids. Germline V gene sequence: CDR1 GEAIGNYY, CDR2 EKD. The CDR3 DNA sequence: TGTGCCTGTGACTCCTACTGGGGGATGCTCCCGTCCTGGGACACCCGACAGATGTTTTTC. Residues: CACDSYWGMLPSWDTRQMFF.

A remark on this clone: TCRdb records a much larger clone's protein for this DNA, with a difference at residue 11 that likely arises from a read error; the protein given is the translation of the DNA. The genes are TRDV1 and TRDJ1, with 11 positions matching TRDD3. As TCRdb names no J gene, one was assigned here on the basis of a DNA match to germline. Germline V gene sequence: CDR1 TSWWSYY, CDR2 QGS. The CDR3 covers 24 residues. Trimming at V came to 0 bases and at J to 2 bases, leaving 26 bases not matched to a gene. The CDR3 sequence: CALGELRNLCILGDRIDLTDKLIF. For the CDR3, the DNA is TGTGCTCTTGGGGAACTCCGGAACCTATGCATACTGGGGGATAGGATAGATCTGACCGATAAACTCATCTTT.

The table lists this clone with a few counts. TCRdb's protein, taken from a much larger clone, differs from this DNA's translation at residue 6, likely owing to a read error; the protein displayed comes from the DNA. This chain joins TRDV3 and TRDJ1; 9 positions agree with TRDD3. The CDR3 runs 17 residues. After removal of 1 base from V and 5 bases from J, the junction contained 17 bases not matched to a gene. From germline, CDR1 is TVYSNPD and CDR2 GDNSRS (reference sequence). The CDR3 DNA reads TGTGCCTTTATACCCCAACACTGGGGGAGCGAAGAGGATAAACTCATCTTT. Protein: CAFIPQHWGSEEDKLIF.